The 15 T cell receptor beta chains below all came from one sample that was sequenced in a study of cytomegalovirus exposure and HLA in healthy donors. Vbeta (60) and Jbeta (13) primers were used in the PCR. The data were produced by immunoSEQ multiplex PCR, yet TCRdb's version contains in-frame clones alone and is incomplete. The repertoire holds some 150,000 clones, with less than 80% as singletons. Sequences were obtained from PBMCs. Every receptor here comes from a middle-aged man in good health and CMV-seronegative.

The chain joins TRBV7-9 to TRBJ2-1; TRBD2 matches at 11 bases. With 0 bases clipped from V and 9 bases from J, the junction kept 7 bases outside the gene matches. The CDR3 spans 16 residues. Germline CDR1 and CDR2: SEHNR and FQNEAQ (reference sequence). The CDR3 spells CASSLAGSGRGIEQFF. In DNA form, the CDR3 reads TGTGCCAGCAGCTTAGCTGGTAGCGGGAGGGGTATTGAGCAGTTCTTC. Together with reference TRBV7-9 and TRBJ2-1, the CDR3 gives the full variable domain: DTGVSQNPRHKITKRGQNVTFRCDPISEHNRLYWYRQTLGQGPEFLTYFQNEAQLEKSRLLSDRFSAERPKGSFSTLEIQRTEQGDSAMYLCASSLAGSGRGIEQFFGPGTRLTVL.

The V and J genes are TRBV11-3 and TRBJ2-1; 8 nucleotides match TRBD2. With V trimmed by 4 bases and J by 2 bases, 4 bases remained unmatched. The CDR3 totals 15 residues. Germline V lookup: CDR1 SGHNT, CDR2 YENEEA. CDR3: CASSSDSGTYNEQFF. The CDR3 DNA sequence: TGTGCCAGCAGCTCGGATAGCGGGACCTACAATGAGCAGTTCTTC.

The rearrangement uses TRBV28 and TRBJ2-5, with D possibly TRBD2 on 5 matching bases. This CDR3 is built from 16 residues. With 2 bases removed from V and 5 bases from J, the gap between germline ends came to 18 bases. The germline V gene has CDR1 MDHEN and CDR2 SYDVKM. The CDR3 sequence: CASSLEGILWEETQYF. CDR3 coding DNA: TGTGCCAGCAGTTTAGAGGGAATCCTATGGGAGGAGACCCAGTACTTC.

This clone was seen only a few times. The chain carries TRBV2 and TRBJ2-3; D might be TRBD2 (6 bases). Trimming removed 2 bases at V and 4 bases at J, with 16 bases between. CDR3 length equals 16 residues. Germline V gene data show CDR1 as SNHLY and CDR2 as FYNNEI. The CDR3 DNA reads as TGTGCCAGCAGTGAAACCCCGGGAGCGTTGGCAGATACGCAGTATTTT. Its protein product is CASSETPGALADTQYF.

The CDR3 protein is CASSLTVIYGYTF. CDR3 sequence (DNA): TGTGCCAGCAGCCTGACAGTAATCTATGGCTACACCTTC. The chain has TRBV7-2 and TRBJ1-2; D is possibly TRBD1 (5 bases). The CDR3 has 13 amino acids. Germline-derived CDR1 and CDR2 are SGHTA and FQGNSA. The V end was cut by 5 bases, the J end by 4 bases, with 11 bases between.

The chain uses TRBV7-8 and TRBJ1-3; 7 nucleotides align to TRBD1. V was pared by 0 bases and J by 6 bases, with 2 bases of the junction left unmatched. The CDR3 sequence is 14 residues long. Per germline, CDR1 SGHVS and CDR2 FQNEAQ. The CDR3, as DNA: TGTGCCAGCAGCTTAGCAGGGGGCTTAAACACCATATATTTT. Amino acid sequence: CASSLAGGLNTIYF. Variable domain in full (rest from reference TRBV7-8 and TRBJ1-3): GAGVSQSPRYKVAKRGQDVALRCDPISGHVSLFWYQQALGQGPEFLTYFQNEAQLDKSGLPSDRFFAERPEGSVSTLKIQRTQQEDSAVYLCASSLAGGLNTIYFGEGSWLTVV.

The CDR3 reads CASTCGGCYEQYF. The CDR3 bases are TGTGCCAGCACCTGCGGTGGTTGCTACGAGCAGTACTTC. The chain employs TRBV7-9 and TRBJ2-7; no definite D call. CDR1 and CDR2 from the germline V gene are SEHNR and FQNEAQ (reference sequence). The CDR3 loop spans 13 amino acids. V was cut by 7 bases and J by 3 bases, with 13 bases left in between.

The gene calls are TRBV5-1 and TRBJ1-2; D not resolved. V was trimmed by 0 bases and J by 1 base, leaving 4 bases between them. The CDR3 extends over 13 amino acids. Per the germline V gene, CDR1 is SGHRS and CDR2 is YFSETQ. CDR3 bases: TGCGCCAGCAGCTTGGACTTTAACTATGGCTACACCTTC. Translated: CASSLDFNYGYTF.

J is TRBJ2-7 and V is TRBV6-1; 7 nucleotides match TRBD1. CDR1 is MNHNS and CDR2 is SASEGT in the germline V gene. The CDR3 contains 16 residues. The trim removed 4 bases at V and 2 bases at J, leaving 11 bases unmatched. The CDR3 DNA sequence: TGTGCCAGCAGTGCGCCGGAGGACAGGCAGGCCTACGAGCAGTACTTC. The encoded protein is CASSAPEDRQAYEQYF.

The chain recombines TRBV7-2 with TRBJ2-5; TRBD2 aligns across 8 bases. The germline V gene encodes CDR1 SGHTA and CDR2 FQGNSA. J gave up 4 bases and V 1 base, and 11 bases lay outside the gene matches. CDR3 length: 17 residues. The CDR3 is CASSLGAGGEDRETQYF. In DNA, the CDR3 is TGTGCCAGCAGCTTAGGTGCGGGAGGCGAAGATCGAGAGACCCAGTACTTC.

The V gene is TRBV2, the J gene TRBJ1-1; 9 positions match TRBD1. The CDR3 totals 16 residues. Trimming removed 5 bases from V and 0 bases from J; junction bases left unmatched: 7. Germline CDR1 SNHLY, CDR2 FYNNEI. In DNA, the CDR3 is TGTGCCAGCAGTTCCGGGACAGGGATCATGAACACTGAAGCTTTCTTT. This encodes CASSSGTGIMNTEAFF.

The CDR3 nucleotides are TGTGCCAGCAGCCTTAGATACGGGGACTATGGCTACACCTTC. It encodes CASSLRYGDYGYTF. J is TRBJ1-2 and V is TRBV11-2; D is uncertain. This CDR3 contains 14 residues. The V end lost 5 bases, the J end lost 3 bases, and 13 bases lay between the germline ends. The germline gives CDR1 SGHAT, CDR2 FQNNGV. Together with reference TRBV11-2 and TRBJ1-2, the CDR3 gives the full variable domain: EAGVAQSPRYKIIEKRQSVAFWCNPISGHATLYWYQQILGQGPKLLIQFQNNGVVDDSQLPKDRFSAERLKGVDSTLKIQPAKLEDSAVYLCASSLRYGDYGYTFGSGTRLTVV.

This chain uses TRBV5-1 with TRBJ1-3; TRBD1 matches 9 bases. V trimming: 5 bases; J trimming: 10 bases; junction bases outside the gene matches: 16. The CDR3 covers 16 residues. Germline V gives CDR1 SGHRS, CDR2 YFSETQ. In nucleotides, the CDR3 is TGCGCCAGCAGACGGGCAACGGGACAGGGTGAGAAGACCATATATTTT. Amino acid sequence: CASRRATGQGEKTIYF.

This rearrangement joins TRBV4-2 to TRBJ1-1, with TRBD1 matching 8 bases. The length of the CDR3 is 14 residues. Germline CDR1 LGHNA, CDR2 YNFKEQ. The J segment lost 4 bases and the V segment lost 3 bases, leaving 4 bases of the junction unmatched. The CDR3 sequence: CASSHPGQGTEAFF. The CDR3 DNA sequence: TGTGCCAGCAGCCATCCCGGACAGGGCACTGAAGCTTTCTTT.

Comment on this clone: One end of the junction is discordant with germline, which a read error may explain. V usage is TRBV7-6 and J usage is TRBJ1-6, with 7 bases aligning to TRBD1. The CDR3 extends over 16 amino acids. Germline values: CDR1 SGHVS, CDR2 FNYEAQ. CDR3 amino acids: CASSLAGTAYNSPLHF. CDR3 nucleotide sequence: TGTGCCAGCAGCTTAGCGGGGACAGCCTACAATTCACCCCTCCACTTT. Variable domain in full (rest from reference TRBV7-6 and TRBJ1-6): GAGVSQSPRYKVTKRGQDVALRCDPISGHVSLYWYRQALGQGPEFLTYFNYEAQQDKSGLPNDRFSAERPEGSISTLTIQRTEQRDSAMYRCASSLAGTAYNSPLHFGNGTRLTVT.